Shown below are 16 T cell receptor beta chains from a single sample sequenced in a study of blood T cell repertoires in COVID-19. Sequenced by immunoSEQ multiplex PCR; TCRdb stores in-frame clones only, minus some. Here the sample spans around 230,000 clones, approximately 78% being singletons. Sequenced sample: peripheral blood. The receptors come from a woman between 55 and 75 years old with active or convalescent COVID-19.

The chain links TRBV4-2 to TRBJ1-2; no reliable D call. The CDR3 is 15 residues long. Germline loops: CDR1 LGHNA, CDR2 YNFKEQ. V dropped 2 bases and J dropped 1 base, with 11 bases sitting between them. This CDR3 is CASSQTRQINYGYTF. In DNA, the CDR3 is TGTGCCAGCAGCCAAACGCGGCAGATTAACTATGGCTACACCTTC.

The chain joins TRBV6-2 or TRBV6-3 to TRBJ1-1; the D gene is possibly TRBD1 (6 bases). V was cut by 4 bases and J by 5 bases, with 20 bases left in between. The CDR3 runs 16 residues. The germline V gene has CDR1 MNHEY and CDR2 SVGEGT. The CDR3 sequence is CASSSNYRAVGTEAFF. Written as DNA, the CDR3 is TGTGCCAGCAGTTCGAACTACAGGGCAGTAGGGACTGAAGCTTTCTTT.

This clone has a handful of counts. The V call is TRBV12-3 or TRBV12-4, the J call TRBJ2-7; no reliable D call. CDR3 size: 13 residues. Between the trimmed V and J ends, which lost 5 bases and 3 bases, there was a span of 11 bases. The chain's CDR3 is CASSPKTFYEQYF. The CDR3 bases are TGTGCCAGCAGTCCCAAGACATTCTACGAGCAGTACTTC.

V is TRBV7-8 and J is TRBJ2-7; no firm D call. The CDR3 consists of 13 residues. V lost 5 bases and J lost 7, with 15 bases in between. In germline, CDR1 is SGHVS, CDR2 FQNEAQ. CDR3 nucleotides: TGTGCCAGCAGCCTCGGTGGGCTACGGGAGCAGTACTTC. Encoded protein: CASSLGGLREQYF.

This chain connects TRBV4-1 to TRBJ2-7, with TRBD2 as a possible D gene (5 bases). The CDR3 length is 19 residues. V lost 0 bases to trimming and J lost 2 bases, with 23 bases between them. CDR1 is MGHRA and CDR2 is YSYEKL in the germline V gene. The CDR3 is CASSQDRPGRDRAPYEQYF. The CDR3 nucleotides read TGCGCCAGCAGCCAAGATCGACCCGGACGGGATCGGGCGCCCTACGAGCAGTACTTC.

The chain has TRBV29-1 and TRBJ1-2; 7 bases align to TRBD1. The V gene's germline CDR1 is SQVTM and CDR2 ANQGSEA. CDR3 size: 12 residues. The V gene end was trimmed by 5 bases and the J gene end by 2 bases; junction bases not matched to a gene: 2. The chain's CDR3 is CSVLQGNYGYTF. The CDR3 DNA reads TGCAGCGTTTTACAGGGGAACTATGGCTACACCTTC.

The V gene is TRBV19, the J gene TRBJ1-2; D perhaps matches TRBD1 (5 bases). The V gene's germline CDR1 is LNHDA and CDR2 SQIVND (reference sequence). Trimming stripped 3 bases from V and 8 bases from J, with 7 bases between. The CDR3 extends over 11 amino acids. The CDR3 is CASSMGLGYTF. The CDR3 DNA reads TGTGCCAGTAGTATGGGGCTAGGCTACACCTTC.

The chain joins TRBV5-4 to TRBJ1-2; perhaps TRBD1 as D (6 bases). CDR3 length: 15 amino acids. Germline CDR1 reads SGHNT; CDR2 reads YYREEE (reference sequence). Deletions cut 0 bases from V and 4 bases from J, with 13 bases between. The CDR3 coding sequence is TGTGCCAGCAGCTTGGCCCCAGGGGCGGGCTATGGCTACACCTTC. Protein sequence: CASSLAPGAGYGYTF.

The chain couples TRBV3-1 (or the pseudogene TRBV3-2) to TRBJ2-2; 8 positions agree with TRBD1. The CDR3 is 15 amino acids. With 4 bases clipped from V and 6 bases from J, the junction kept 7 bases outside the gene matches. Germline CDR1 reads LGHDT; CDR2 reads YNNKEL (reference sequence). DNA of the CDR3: TGTGCCAGCAGCCCCAACCAGGGGGCGGCCGGGGAGCTGTTTTTT. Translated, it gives CASSPNQGAAGELFF.

The CDR3 sequence: CASSTGGGTDTQYF. CDR3 in DNA: TGCGCCAGCAGCACTGGGGGGGGCACAGATACGCAGTATTTT. The chain links TRBV5-1 to TRBJ2-3, with 7 bases aligning to TRBD2. The CDR3 is 14 residues long. Per the germline V gene, CDR1 is SGHRS and CDR2 is YFSETQ. The V and J ends lost 4 bases and 1 base, in that order; junction bases with no gene match: 3.

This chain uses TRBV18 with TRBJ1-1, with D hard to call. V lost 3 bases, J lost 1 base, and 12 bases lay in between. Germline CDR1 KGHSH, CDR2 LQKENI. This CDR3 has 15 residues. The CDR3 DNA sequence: TGTGCCAGCTCACCTCCTGGATCGGGGAACACTGAAGCTTTCTTT. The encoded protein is CASSPPGSGNTEAFF.

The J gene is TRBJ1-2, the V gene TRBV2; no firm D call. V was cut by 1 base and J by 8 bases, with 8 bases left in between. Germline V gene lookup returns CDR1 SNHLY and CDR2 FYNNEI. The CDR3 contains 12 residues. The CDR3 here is CASSEGKRGYTF. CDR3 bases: TGTGCCAGCAGTGAAGGGAAGAGGGGCTACACCTTC.

CDR3 nucleotides: TGTGCCTGGAGTGTAGTTGGCAGCGCCTATGGCTACACCTTC. Its protein is CAWSVVGSAYGYTF. The chain combines TRBV30 with TRBJ1-2; unclear D gene. CDR1 is GTSNPN and CDR2 is SVGIG in the germline V gene (reference sequence). This CDR3 spans 14 amino acids. Trimming left V 0 bases short and J 4 bases short, with 12 bases between.

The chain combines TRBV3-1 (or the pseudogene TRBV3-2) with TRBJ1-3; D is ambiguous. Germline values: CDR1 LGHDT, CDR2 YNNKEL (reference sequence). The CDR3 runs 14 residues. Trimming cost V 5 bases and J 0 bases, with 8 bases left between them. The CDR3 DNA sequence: TGTGCCAGCAGCGGGAGGAGCTCTGGAAACACCATATATTTT. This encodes CASSGRSSGNTIYF.

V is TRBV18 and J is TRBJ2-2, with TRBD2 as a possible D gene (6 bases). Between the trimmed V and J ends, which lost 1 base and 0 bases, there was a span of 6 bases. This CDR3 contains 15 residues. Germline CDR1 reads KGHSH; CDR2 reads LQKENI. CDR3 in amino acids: CASSPRDSNTGELFF. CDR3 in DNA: TGTGCCAGCTCACCACGGGACTCGAACACCGGGGAGCTGTTTTTT.

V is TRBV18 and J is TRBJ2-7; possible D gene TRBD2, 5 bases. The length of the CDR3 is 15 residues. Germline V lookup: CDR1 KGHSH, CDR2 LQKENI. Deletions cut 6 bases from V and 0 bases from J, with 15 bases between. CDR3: CASSQDRGSSYEQYF. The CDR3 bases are TGTGCCAGCTCTCAAGACCGTGGGAGCTCCTACGAGCAGTACTTC.